A single sample is the source of the 16 T cell receptor beta chains below, sequenced in a study of cytomegalovirus exposure and HLA in healthy donors. 60 Vbeta and 13 Jbeta primers were used in PCR. The assay was immunoSEQ multiplex PCR, and TCRdb's table has in-frame clones only and misses some. The table lists around 160,000 clones, roughly 85% of them singletons. Sequencing used PBMCs. These receptors came from a man in his late teens or twenties in good health and CMV-seropositive.

V usage is TRBV5-1 and J usage is TRBJ1-1, with D unresolved. Germline V lookup: CDR1 SGHRS, CDR2 YFSETQ. Deletions cut 7 bases from V and 1 base from J, with 11 bases between. The CDR3 consists of 13 residues. For the CDR3, the DNA is TGCGCCAGCGATGAGGGTACGAACACTGAAGCTTTCTTT. This sequence encodes CASDEGTNTEAFF.

The chain combines TRBV14 with TRBJ2-2, with D unclear. In germline, CDR1 is SGHDN, CDR2 FVKESK. Trimming shortened V by 1 base and J by 0 bases, and 9 bases separated the two germline ends. CDR3 size: 16 residues. DNA for the CDR3: TGTGCCAGCAGCCAAGCATGGGCTTCGAACACCGGGGAGCTGTTTTTT. Protein sequence: CASSQAWASNTGELFF.

The J gene is TRBJ1-2, the V gene TRBV9; perhaps TRBD1 as D (6 bases). Germline V gene sequence: CDR1 SGDLS, CDR2 YYNGEE. Trimming pared 3 bases from V and 7 bases from J, leaving 19 bases between. The CDR3 extends over 15 amino acids. This CDR3 reads CASSAPGRGMGGYTF. The DNA of the CDR3 is TGTGCCAGCAGCGCCCCGGGCAGGGGTATGGGTGGCTACACCTTC.

CDR3 in DNA: TGTGCCAGCAGCCTAGCGGGGAGCACAGATACGCAGTATTTT. Protein product: CASSLAGSTDTQYF. The chain employs TRBV6-1 and TRBJ2-3, with TRBD2 matching 9 bases. Germline CDR1 and CDR2: MNHNS and SASEGT. The ends lost 6 bases at V and 0 bases at J; junction bases unmatched: 1. This CDR3 spans 14 amino acids.

V and J are TRBV7-7 and TRBJ2-1; 11 bases are a match to TRBD2. There are 14 residues in the CDR3. The germline gives CDR1 SSHAT, CDR2 FNYEAQ (reference sequence). Trimming at V came to 5 bases and at J to 9 bases, leaving 6 bases not matched to a gene. Written as DNA, the CDR3 is TGTGCCAGCAGCCGTAGCGGGGGGGCTGGTGAGCAGTTCTTC. It yields the protein CASSRSGGAGEQFF.

The chain is built from TRBV6-1 and TRBJ2-3; maybe TRBD2 (7 bases). The CDR3 extends over 17 amino acids. The V gene lost 2 bases and the J gene lost 2 bases, with 17 bases spanning the gap. Looked up from germline, CDR1 is MNHNS and CDR2 is SASEGT. The CDR3 spells CASSEFRGAYDTDTQYF. CDR3 sequence (DNA): TGTGCCAGCAGTGAATTCCGGGGGGCCTACGACACAGATACGCAGTATTTT.

The gene calls are TRBV7-6 and TRBJ2-3, with TRBD2 matching over 10 bases. V dropped 7 bases and J dropped 4; count of bases not matched to a gene: 11. Germline lookup yields CDR1 SGHVS and CDR2 FNYEAQ. This CDR3 is built from 16 residues. The CDR3: CASTSSSAGGADTQYF. In DNA, the CDR3 is TGTGCCAGCACCAGCAGCTCAGCGGGGGGGGCAGATACGCAGTATTTT.

This chain links TRBV18 with TRBJ2-7, with 7 bases fitting TRBD1. The V gene end was trimmed by 3 bases and the J gene end by 7 bases; junction bases not matched to a gene: 9. CDR3 size: 14 residues. Germline values: CDR1 KGHSH, CDR2 LQKENI. The CDR3 here is CASSPRQGAWEQYF. DNA for the CDR3: TGTGCCAGCTCACCCCGACAGGGCGCGTGGGAGCAGTACTTC. Full variable domain (rest looked up from reference TRBV18 and TRBJ2-7): NAGVMQNPRHLVRRRGQEARLRCSPMKGHSHVYWYRQLPEEGLKFMVYLQKENIIDESGMPKERFSAEFPKEGPSILRIQQVVRGDSAAYFCASSPRQGAWEQYFGPGTRLTVT.

This clone has a single count. The chain couples TRBV5-4 to TRBJ1-1, with 7 bases identical to TRBD1. Trimming cost V 4 bases and J 3 bases; bases outside gene matches: 6. The CDR3 length is 14 residues. CDR1 SGHNT and CDR2 YYREEE come from the germline V gene (reference sequence). CDR3 protein: CASSSPGQYTEAFF. The CDR3 DNA reads TGTGCCAGCAGCAGCCCGGGACAGTACACTGAAGCTTTCTTT.

V usage is TRBV5-1 and J usage is TRBJ2-7, with D tentatively TRBD1 (6 bases). Per germline, CDR1 SGHRS and CDR2 YFSETQ. The CDR3 has 14 residues. Trimming left V 2 bases short and J 5 bases short, with 14 bases between. CDR3 DNA: TGCGCCAGCAGCTTACAGGGAGCTTTAAACGAGCAGTACTTC. Translated: CASSLQGALNEQYF.

The rearrangement links TRBV19 to TRBJ2-1, with 7 bases identical to TRBD1. V lost 6 bases and J lost 5; bases outside the gene matches: 4. Per the germline V gene, CDR1 is LNHDA and CDR2 is SQIVND (reference sequence). CDR3 size: 13 residues. The CDR3 DNA is TGTGCCAGTAGCCGACAGGGAAACAATGAGCAGTTCTTC. Residues: CASSRQGNNEQFF.

The chain is built from TRBV10-3 and TRBJ2-4; tentative D call: TRBD1 (6 bases). The CDR3 runs to 12 residues. Trimming took off 3 bases at V and 10 bases at J, with 10 bases between the two ends. The germline gives CDR1 ENHRY, CDR2 SYGVKD. CDR3 loop: CAISDPDRIQYF. Written as DNA, the CDR3 is TGTGCCATCAGTGATCCCGACAGGATTCAGTACTTC.

This clone came up once. V and J are TRBV5-1 and TRBJ1-2, with a tentative D call TRBD1 (5 bases). V was shortened by 0 bases and J by 2 bases, with 11 bases between the two germline ends. The CDR3 runs 15 residues. Germline V CDR1 and CDR2: SGHRS, YFSETQ. In DNA form, the CDR3 reads TGCGCCAGCAGCTTGGATCAGGGCATGAACTATGGCTACACCTTC. Amino acids: CASSLDQGMNYGYTF.

V gene TRBV2 combines with J gene TRBJ2-5; the match to TRBD2 covers 7 bases. CDR3 length equals 15 residues. Per germline, CDR1 SNHLY and CDR2 FYNNEI. V lost 2 bases and J lost 4; bases outside the gene matches: 7. The CDR3 loop is CASSELAGVPETQYF. In nucleotides, the CDR3 is TGTGCCAGCAGTGAATTGGCGGGGGTACCAGAGACCCAGTACTTC. The full variable domain, rest sourced from reference TRBV2 and TRBJ2-5, is EPEVTQTPSHQVTQMGQEVILRCVPISNHLYFYWYRQILGQKVEFLVSFYNNEISEKSEIFDDQFSVERPDGSNFTLKIRSTKLEDSAMYFCASSELAGVPETQYFGPGTRLLVL.

This clone came up a few times. The chain recombines TRBV12-5 with TRBJ1-4, with 7 bases matching TRBD1. The ends lost 4 bases at V and 0 bases at J; junction bases unmatched: 5. The CDR3 runs to 16 residues. Germline V gene lookup returns CDR1 LGHNT and CDR2 FRNRAP. CDR3 loop: CASGWGTVATNEKLFF. In DNA, the CDR3 is TGTGCTAGTGGTTGGGGGACAGTAGCAACTAATGAAAAACTGTTTTTT.

The CDR3 is CASSDDEGQGASGYTF. As DNA, the CDR3 is TGTGCCAGCAGCGATGATGAAGGACAGGGGGCGTCTGGCTACACCTTC. The chain recombines TRBV9 with TRBJ1-2, with 11 bases aligning to TRBD1. Trimming took 3 bases from V and 7 from J; bases not matched to a gene: 11. This CDR3 spans 16 amino acids. Germline lookup yields CDR1 SGDLS and CDR2 YYNGEE.